Listed here are 20 T cell receptor beta chains from one sample, sequenced in a study of cytomegalovirus exposure and HLA in healthy donors. The PCR employed 60 Vbeta primers together with 13 Jbeta primers. Sequencing used immunoSEQ multiplex PCR; TCRdb keeps in-frame clones, though not all of them. Of 160,000 or so clones listed, 65% to 80% are singletons. Sample: PBMCs. All receptors come from a middle-aged woman in good health and CMV-seronegative.

Turning to this clone: One junction end does not reproduce the germline sequence, and a read error may be involved. The chain recombines TRBV7-9 with TRBJ2-7, with 14 bases that match TRBD2. From germline, CDR1 is SEHNR and CDR2 FQNEAQ (reference sequence). This CDR3 comprises 17 residues. CDR3 bases: TGTTCCAGCAGCTCCCCGGGACTAGCGGGAGTTGCCTACGAGCAGTACTTC. As protein: CSSSSPGLAGVAYEQYF.

The rearrangement links TRBV19 to TRBJ2-5; 8 bases are shared with TRBD1. Germline V gene lookup returns CDR1 LNHDA and CDR2 SQIVND (reference sequence). V trimming: 1 base; J trimming: 4 bases; junction bases outside the gene matches: 5. The CDR3 runs to 15 residues. The CDR3 region is CASSIAGGLGETQYF. Written as DNA, the CDR3 is TGTGCCAGTAGTATAGCAGGGGGCCTCGGAGAGACCCAGTACTTC.

V and J are TRBV29-1 and TRBJ1-1; 8 nucleotides match TRBD1. Germline CDR1 is SQVTM and CDR2 is ANQGSEA. This CDR3 is built from 15 residues. The V segment lost 3 bases and the J segment 1 base; nucleotides outside the gene matches: 7. The CDR3 protein is CSVDGTGGGNTEAFF. The CDR3 bases are TGCAGCGTTGATGGGACAGGAGGGGGGAACACTGAAGCTTTCTTT. The variable domain in full, with the rest retrieved from reference TRBV29-1 and TRBJ1-1, is SAVISQKPSRDICQRGTSLTIQCQVDSQVTMMFWYRQQPGQSLTLIATANQGSEATYESGFVIDKFPISRPNLTFSTLTVSNMSPEDSSIYLCSVDGTGGGNTEAFFGQGTRLTVV.

The rearrangement uses TRBV5-1 and TRBJ1-2; D is possibly TRBD1 (6 bases). Germline assignment: CDR1 SGHRS and CDR2 YFSETQ. The length of the CDR3 is 16 residues. The V gene lost 0 bases and the J gene lost 4 bases, with 16 bases spanning the gap. CDR3 protein: CASSLAIMDSFYGYTF. CDR3 coding DNA: TGCGCCAGCAGCTTGGCCATAATGGACAGTTTCTATGGCTACACCTTC.

The rearrangement joins TRBV9 to TRBJ2-2; tentatively, D is TRBD2 (7 bases). This CDR3 is 16 amino acids long. Germline loops: CDR1 SGDLS, CDR2 YYNGEE. V was shortened by 8 bases and J by 2 bases, with 19 bases between the two germline ends. CDR3 nucleotides: TGTGCCAGTTCATTCCCGAGGGGGGGTAACACCGGGGAGCTGTTTTTT. Amino acid sequence: CASSFPRGGNTGELFF. Full variable domain (rest looked up from reference TRBV9 and TRBJ2-2): DSGVTQTPKHLITATGQRVTLRCSPRSGDLSVYWYQQSLDQGLQFLIQYYNGEERAKGNILERFSAQQFPDLHSELNLSSLELGDSALYFCASSFPRGGNTGELFFGEGSRLTVL.

The CDR3 DNA follows: TGTGCCAGCAGTGTCCGGAGGGGCCAAGAGACCCAGTACTTC. Residues: CASSVRRGQETQYF. V and J are TRBV5-4 and TRBJ2-5; the D gene is possibly TRBD2 (6 bases). The CDR3 sequence is 14 residues long. Germline CDR1 and CDR2: SGHNT and YYREEE (reference sequence). Trimming took 5 bases from V and 1 from J, leaving 12 bases between them.

The table lists this clone with a few counts. The chain couples TRBV9 to TRBJ2-1; 7 positions agree with TRBD2. V trimming: 3 bases; J trimming: 5 bases; junction bases outside the gene matches: 8. This CDR3 is 15 amino acids long. Germline V gives CDR1 SGDLS, CDR2 YYNGEE. In DNA, the CDR3 is TGTGCCAGCAGCGCTGTAAGCGGGGTCAACAATGAGCAGTTCTTC. Amino acid sequence: CASSAVSGVNNEQFF.

The V and J genes are TRBV27 and TRBJ2-1, with 11 bases fitting TRBD1. Germline values: CDR1 MNHEY, CDR2 SMNVEV (reference sequence). The J segment lost 8 bases and the V segment lost 5 bases, leaving 8 bases of the junction unmatched. The CDR3 is made up of 15 amino acids. The CDR3, as DNA: TGTGCCAGCAGTACCCCCGGACAGGGGGCGCATGAGCAGTTCTTC. Translated, it gives CASSTPGQGAHEQFF.

The chain recombines TRBV7-2 with TRBJ1-2, with D perhaps matching TRBD1 (5 bases). Germline values: CDR1 SGHTA, CDR2 FQGNSA. The CDR3 contains 16 residues. Trimming removed 2 bases at V and 4 bases at J, with 17 bases between. The CDR3 bases are TGTGCCAGCAGCTTACGGCAGGGTGCAGTGGGCTATGGCTACACCTTC. Encoded protein: CASSLRQGAVGYGYTF.

V and J are TRBV7-2 and TRBJ2-7; the D is unclear. CDR1 SGHTA and CDR2 FQGNSA come from the germline V gene. V was cut by 5 bases and J by 1 base, with 15 bases left in between. The CDR3 extends over 15 amino acids. The CDR3 reads CASSPRGQVSYEQYF. The CDR3 DNA follows: TGTGCCAGCAGCCCCCGCGGTCAAGTGTCCTACGAGCAGTACTTC.

The chain employs TRBV11-3 and TRBJ2-2, with 10 bases aligning to TRBD2. V shed 5 bases, J shed 8 bases, and the junction held 5 bases outside the gene matches. The CDR3 has 14 amino acids. Germline CDR1 and CDR2: SGHNT and YENEEA. The DNA of the CDR3 is TGTGCCAGCAGCCCGGGACTAGCGCAAGGGGAGCTGTTTTTT. Amino acid sequence: CASSPGLAQGELFF.

The V gene is TRBV28, the J gene TRBJ2-2, with a tentative D call TRBD2 (5 bases). Germline V gene sequence: CDR1 MDHEN, CDR2 SYDVKM. V lost 4 bases and J 1 base, leaving 7 bases between the germline ends. This CDR3 has 14 residues. The CDR3 loop reads CASSSRGNTGELFF. CDR3 DNA: TGTGCCAGCAGTTCTCGGGGGAACACCGGGGAGCTGTTTTTT.

The chain couples TRBV27 to TRBJ1-6, with D perhaps TRBD1 (6 bases). The CDR3 spans 14 residues. Germline V gene sequence: CDR1 MNHEY, CDR2 SMNVEV (reference sequence). V dropped 5 bases and J dropped 7 bases, with 12 bases sitting between them. CDR3 bases: TGTGCCAGCAGTCCAGGACAGACGAATTCACCCCTCCACTTT. This encodes CASSPGQTNSPLHF.

The CDR3 spells CASAAGFGDEQFF. The CDR3 bases are TGTGCCAGCGCGGCGGGATTTGGGGATGAGCAGTTCTTC. This chain joins TRBV28 and TRBJ2-1; D possibly corresponds to TRBD2 (6 bases). Per the germline V gene, CDR1 is MDHEN and CDR2 is SYDVKM. There are 13 residues in the CDR3. The V gene lost 8 bases and the J gene lost 8 bases, with 16 bases spanning the gap.

The rearrangement joins TRBV5-6 to TRBJ2-5, with D maybe TRBD1 (5 bases). TRBJ2-7 matches the DNA end more closely, so the J call is doubtful. Germline CDR1 reads SGHDT; CDR2 reads YYEEEE. The CDR3 has 16 amino acids. DNA of the CDR3: TGTGCCAGCAGCTTAGTTGACTGGGGCAGCCTCTACGAGCAGTACTTC. Amino acid sequence: CASSLVDWGSLYEQYF.

The chain combines TRBV5-4 with TRBJ1-1; tentatively, D is TRBD1 (6 bases). Per germline, CDR1 SGHNT and CDR2 YYREEE (reference sequence). V was cut by 1 base and J by 7 bases, with 11 bases left in between. CDR3 length: 13 residues. CDR3 sequence reads: CASSLTGLDEAFF. CDR3 coding DNA: TGTGCCAGCAGCTTGACAGGGTTGGATGAAGCTTTCTTT.

The chain is built from TRBV10-3 and TRBJ2-5; the D gene is possibly TRBD1 (6 bases). The germline V gene encodes CDR1 ENHRY and CDR2 SYGVKD. The CDR3 contains 17 residues. Between the trimmed V and J ends, which lost 8 bases and 0 bases, there was a span of 22 bases. The CDR3 loop reads CAIVGFHRRGYQETQYF. The CDR3 nucleotides are TGTGCCATCGTGGGGTTCCATCGTAGGGGGTACCAAGAGACCCAGTACTTC.

The chain uses TRBV5-6 and TRBJ2-3, with TRBD1 as a possible D gene (6 bases). Between the trimmed V and J ends, which lost 0 bases and 3 bases, there was a span of 14 bases. The germline V gene has CDR1 SGHDT and CDR2 YYEEEE. The CDR3 runs 16 residues. CDR3 DNA sequence: TGTGCCAGCAGCTTGGGCCCGACAGGAATAACAGATACGCAGTATTTT. As protein: CASSLGPTGITDTQYF.

This clone was seen once. V gene TRBV19 combines with J gene TRBJ2-2; the match to TRBD1 covers 9 bases. V lost 6 bases to trimming and J lost 3 bases; unmatched junction nucleotides: 5. This CDR3 region has 15 residues. CDR1 is LNHDA, CDR2 SQIVND, per germline (reference sequence). CDR3 bases: TGTGCCAGTAGCGCCGGGACAGGGTACACCGGGGAGCTGTTTTTT. This encodes CASSAGTGYTGELFF.

The rearrangement uses TRBV11-3 and TRBJ2-5; D is ambiguous. Looked up from germline, CDR1 is SGHNT and CDR2 is YENEEA. This CDR3 comprises 13 residues. Trimming cost V 5 bases and J 1 base, with 8 bases left between them. CDR3 DNA: TGTGCCAGCAGCATCGGGTTCCAAGAGACCCAGTACTTC. Protein product: CASSIGFQETQYF.